Each of the 24 T cell receptor beta chains below was sequenced from the same sample in a study of T cell responses to AZD1222 COVID-19 vaccine. TCRdb's copy holds only in-frame clones and misses some; the assay was immunoSEQ multiplex PCR. The profile shows some 140,000 clones, around 93% of them singletons. This specimen consisted of peripheral blood, obtained on day 0 of AZD1222 vaccination. Receptors were obtained from an adult in good health.

The chain joins TRBV5-1 to TRBJ2-7; TRBD2 might be the D (5 bases). The germline V gene has CDR1 SGHRS and CDR2 YFSETQ. This CDR3 is built from 12 residues. The V end lost 4 bases, the J end lost 6 bases, and 11 bases lay between the germline ends. CDR3 nucleotides: TGCGCCAGCAGCGAGGATCGGGGCGAGCAGTACTTC. It codes for CASSEDRGEQYF.

The sample holds one count of this clone. This chain links TRBV11-1 with TRBJ2-3; no definite D call. V lost 2 bases and J 2 bases, leaving 5 bases between the germline ends. The CDR3 has 13 residues. Per germline, CDR1 SGHAT and CDR2 FQDESV (reference sequence). CDR3 sequence: CASSLRYTDTQYF. CDR3 DNA sequence: TGTGCCAGCAGCTTACGCTACACAGATACGCAGTATTTT.

The J gene is TRBJ2-7, the V gene TRBV5-5; 7 positions agree with TRBD2. CDR1 and CDR2 (germline): SGHKS, YYEKEE (reference sequence). The CDR3 is 16 amino acids. Germline trimming cut 3 bases from V and 0 bases from J; bases unmatched to any gene: 9. The CDR3 sequence: CASSWMGGSASYEQYF. CDR3 DNA sequence: TGTGCCAGCAGCTGGATGGGAGGGAGTGCCTCCTACGAGCAGTACTTC.

The rearrangement links TRBV12-1 to TRBJ1-1. TRBV12-1 is an annotated pseudogene. The CDR3 extends over 12 amino acids. CDR3: CASSFRHSQAFF. CDR3 coding DNA: TGTGCCAGCAGCTTTAGGCACTCCCAAGCTTTCTTT.

The chain uses TRBV5-6 and TRBJ2-1; a weak D match, TRBD1 (5 bases). The V and J ends lost 3 bases and 6 bases respectively, with 7 bases between them. This CDR3 spans 12 amino acids. Germline V CDR1 and CDR2: SGHDT, YYEEEE. CDR3 DNA sequence: TGTGCCAGCAGCTACGACAGCAATGAGCAGTTCTTC. As protein: CASSYDSNEQFF.

V and J are TRBV5-6 and TRBJ1-2, with 11 bases matching TRBD1. CDR3 length equals 16 residues. Germline CDR1 SGHDT, CDR2 YYEEEE. V dropped 1 base and J dropped 4; count of bases not matched to a gene: 6. The chain's CDR3 is CASSLFGTGGIYGYTF. CDR3 sequence (DNA): TGTGCCAGCAGCTTGTTCGGGACAGGGGGAATCTATGGCTACACCTTC.

The CDR3 protein is CASSPRWADTQYF. The CDR3 DNA sequence: TGTGCCAGCAGTCCCCGGTGGGCAGATACGCAGTATTTT. The rearrangement joins TRBV7-6 to TRBJ2-3; D unclear. Germline V gene lookup returns CDR1 SGHVS and CDR2 FNYEAQ. The V end lost 6 bases, the J end lost 4 bases, and 11 bases lay between the germline ends. The CDR3 covers 13 residues.

The chain links TRBV4-2 to TRBJ1-1; D call uncertain. Germline values: CDR1 LGHNA, CDR2 YNFKEQ. The CDR3 runs 13 residues. Trimming left V 0 bases short and J 7 bases short, with 9 bases between. As DNA, the CDR3 is TGTGCCAGCAGCCAAGAAACCCCGATTGAAGCTTTCTTT. Protein sequence: CASSQETPIEAFF.

The genes are TRBV24-1 and TRBJ1-4; D gene unclear. CDR1 is KGHDR and CDR2 is SFDVKD in the germline V gene. V lost 4 bases, J lost 8 bases, and 13 bases lay in between. The CDR3 extends over 14 amino acids. The CDR3 sequence: CATSEDGRSEKLFF. The CDR3 coding sequence is TGTGCCACCAGTGAAGACGGCCGGTCGGAAAAACTGTTTTTT.

This chain links TRBV19 with TRBJ1-2; TRBD1 agrees at 12 bases. Trimming cost V 11 bases and J 2 bases; bases outside gene matches: 9. Germline CDR1 LNHDA, CDR2 SQIVND (reference sequence). This CDR3 contains 15 residues. In nucleotides, the CDR3 is TGTGCCTCAACTCCGGGACAGGGGGCAAACTATGGCTACACCTTC. The encoded protein is CASTPGQGANYGYTF.

The chain joins TRBV14 to TRBJ2-6; 9 nucleotides agree with TRBD1. Germline V gene lookup returns CDR1 SGHDN and CDR2 FVKESK. V trimming: 5 bases; J trimming: 7 bases; junction bases outside the gene matches: 15. CDR3 length: 18 amino acids. CDR3 nucleotides: TGTGCCAGCAGCACGGGGACAGGGAAGGGGGTGAGAGCCAACGTCCTGACTTTC. This gives the protein CASSTGTGKGVRANVLTF.

The chain combines TRBV19 with TRBJ1-2; D is unresolved. This CDR3 is built from 13 residues. Germline V lookup: CDR1 LNHDA, CDR2 SQIVND (reference sequence). Trimming took 2 bases from V and 4 from J, leaving 8 bases between them. For the CDR3, the DNA is TGTGCCAGTAGTATAACCCCCGTCTATGGCTACACCTTC. The encoded protein is CASSITPVYGYTF.

The rearrangement uses TRBV7-2 and TRBJ2-3; D is possibly TRBD2 (6 bases). The CDR3 runs 13 residues. V lost 5 bases and J lost 6, with 12 bases in between. CDR1 SGHTA and CDR2 FQGNSA come from the germline V gene. CDR3 sequence: CASSATSSDTQYF. CDR3 nucleotides: TGTGCCAGCAGCGCAACTAGCTCCGATACGCAGTATTTT. The full variable domain, completed using reference TRBV7-2 and TRBJ2-3, is GAGVSQSPSNKVTEKGKDVELRCDPISGHTALYWYRQSLGQGLEFLIYFQGNSAPDKSGLPSDRFSAERTGGSVSTLTIQRTQQEDSAVYLCASSATSSDTQYFGPGTRLTVL.

The CDR3 bases are TGTGCCAGCAGCTTGGATGGGAAAAGTTGGAACACCGGGGAGCTGTTTTTT. Translation gives CASSLDGKSWNTGELFF. The gene calls are TRBV5-8 and TRBJ2-2; no reliable D call. CDR1 is SGHTS, CDR2 YDEGEE, per germline. Trimming stripped 0 bases from V and 1 base from J, with 13 bases between. The CDR3 is 17 residues long.

The chain links TRBV28 to TRBJ1-2, with 11 positions matching TRBD1. Trimming at V came to 6 bases and at J to 3 bases, leaving 9 bases not matched to a gene. Germline V lookup: CDR1 MDHEN, CDR2 SYDVKM. This CDR3 is built from 16 residues. DNA of the CDR3: TGTGCCAGCAGGGACCCGGGACAGGGGGGAGACTATGGCTACACCTTC. Translation: CASRDPGQGGDYGYTF.

The chain recombines TRBV24-1 with TRBJ2-7, with D perhaps TRBD1 (6 bases). Trimming left V 4 bases short and J 4 bases short, with 19 bases between. This CDR3 contains 16 residues. Germline values: CDR1 KGHDR, CDR2 SFDVKD. The CDR3 here is CATSEPVSRGRYEQYF. DNA for the CDR3: TGTGCCACCAGTGAACCGGTCAGCAGGGGTAGGTACGAGCAGTACTTC.

The CDR3: CASSPGETYIYYEQYF. For the CDR3, the DNA is TGCGCCAGCAGCCCCGGGGAGACCTACATCTACTACGAGCAGTACTTC. This chain connects TRBV5-1 to TRBJ2-7; D possibly corresponds to TRBD2 (5 bases). Trimming took off 4 bases at V and 3 bases at J, with 20 bases between the two ends. This CDR3 region has 16 residues. Germline CDR1 reads SGHRS; CDR2 reads YFSETQ.

The chain couples TRBV4-3 to TRBJ1-4; D is unclear. Trimming pared 0 bases from V and 7 bases from J, leaving 6 bases between. Per germline, CDR1 LGHNA and CDR2 YSLEER. The length of the CDR3 is 13 residues. The CDR3 here is CASSQDRGEKLFF. Written as DNA, the CDR3 is TGCGCCAGCAGCCAAGATCGCGGTGAAAAACTGTTTTTT.

CDR3 nucleotide sequence: TGTGCCAGCAGTTTAAAGGATAGCAATCAGCCCCAGCATTTT. It encodes CASSLKDSNQPQHF. V and J are TRBV27 and TRBJ1-5; the D is unclear. The V gene lost 2 bases and the J gene lost 0 bases, with 5 bases spanning the gap. The CDR3 extends over 14 amino acids. CDR1 and CDR2 (germline): MNHEY, SMNVEV (reference sequence).

This chain connects TRBV6-4 to TRBJ2-1; 11 bases are shared with TRBD2. Germline-derived CDR1 and CDR2 are MRHNA and SNTAGT. After removal of 5 bases from V and 3 bases from J, the junction contained 6 bases not matched to a gene. The CDR3 sequence is 16 residues long. The CDR3 sequence is CASSILAGVYYNEQFF. The CDR3 DNA reads TGTGCCAGCAGTATACTAGCGGGGGTTTACTACAATGAGCAGTTCTTC.

The chain recombines TRBV10-1 with TRBJ2-1, with D unresolved. The CDR3 spans 15 residues. Germline V gene sequence: CDR1 WNHNN, CDR2 SYGVQD (reference sequence). Trimming shortened V by 3 bases and J by 2 bases, and 11 bases separated the two germline ends. Here the CDR3 reads CASSDYSTTYNEQFF. As DNA, the CDR3 is TGCGCCAGCAGTGATTATTCGACCACCTACAATGAGCAGTTCTTC.

V gene TRBV7-2 combines with J gene TRBJ2-1; 10 nucleotides align to TRBD2. The CDR3 runs to 17 residues. After removal of 4 bases from V and 3 bases from J, the junction contained 9 bases not matched to a gene. The germline CDR1 and CDR2 sequences are SGHTA and FQGNSA. CDR3 region: CASSSTKRGGLYNEQFF. The CDR3 bases are TGTGCCAGCAGCTCCACAAAGCGGGGGGGCCTCTACAATGAGCAGTTCTTC.

This chain joins TRBV4-1 and TRBJ2-1; D unresolved. V lost 2 bases to trimming and J lost 8 bases, with 10 bases between them. Germline V CDR1 and CDR2: MGHRA, YSYEKL. CDR3 length: 13 amino acids. CDR3: CASSQPFRDEQFF. CDR3 in DNA: TGCGCCAGCAGCCAACCCTTTAGGGATGAGCAGTTCTTC.

The V and J genes are TRBV5-3 and TRBJ1-5; D not certain. TRBV5-3 is reported as an ORF; its role is uncertain. This CDR3 has 16 residues. V was shortened by 8 bases and J by 7 bases, with 25 bases between the two germline ends. Here the CDR3 DNA reads TGTGCCAGTCCGCCTTGGACGGTCGTTTTTCGGCAGCCCCAGCATTTT. Residues: CASPPWTVVFRQPQHF.